This entry describes one TCR beta chain. This sample stems from a study of T cells in Graves' hyperthyroidism and ophthalmopathy. What was amplified from RNA transcripts were TCR beta CDR3 regions. Primed by the HTBI set, a first-round RT-PCR was run on the TCR CDR3. TCRdb re-analysed the multiplex PCR reads in MiXCR, keeping a single row per CDR3 protein. The data show around 700,000 distinct CDR3 sequences, with 18% seen just once and 16% held by the top ten. Orbital computed tomography, thyroid ultrasound, serum thyroxine and TRAb, and clinical symptoms together informed the diagnoses. The TCR sequence derives from a woman aged 45-65 years with Graves' hyperthyroidism that later progressed to Graves' ophthalmopathy. Sequences were obtained from blood.

DNA for the CDR3: TGTGCCATCAGTGAATCCAGCGGAGCTAGCACAGATACGCAGTATTTT. Its protein product is CAISESSGASTDTQYF. The rearrangement joins TRBV10-3 to TRBJ2-3; TRBD2 might be the D (5 bases). Germline assignment: CDR1 ENHRY and CDR2 SYGVKD. The CDR3 is 16 residues long. Trimming removed 3 bases from V and 0 bases from J, with 13 bases in between.